This T cell receptor (beta chain) was found in a study of cytomegalovirus exposure and HLA in healthy donors. PCR primers comprised 60 Vbeta and 13 Jbeta primers. Profiled with immunoSEQ multiplex PCR; TCRdb holds only in-frame clones, not every one. The sample lists tens of thousands of clones; 70% were seen once. This CDR3 has 18 amino acids. CDR1 SGDLS and CDR2 YYNGEE come from the germline V gene. V dropped 1 base and J dropped 2; count of bases not matched to a gene: 12. Study-wide points: Beyond CMV serostatus, there was no information to go on about immune exposure. It was shown in a later analysis that HLA-associated TCR beta chains were more clonally expanded than other, equally common chains.

Comments on this clone: The antigen is not known.

The source of this sequence is a woman in her fifties or sixties in good health and CMV-seropositive. The chain carries TRBV9 and TRBJ2-5, with 9 bases matching TRBD2. The material sequenced was PBMCs. DNA of the CDR3: TGTGCCAGCAGCGTAATTCCAGCGGGGGGACCCACACAAGAGACCCAGTACTTC. Amino acid sequence: CASSVIPAGGPTQETQYF.